Presented here are 5 T cell receptor beta chains from one specimen sequenced in a study of T-cell reconstitution after alpha-beta-depleted transplantation in children. Preparation of the TCRbeta library was carried out with unique molecular identifiers. TCRdb analysed the PCR reads with MiXCR anew, one entry per CDR3 protein. The repertoire holds 300,000 or so distinct CDR3 sequences, with 9.9% as singletons. Sequenced here: PBMCs from the stem cell graft donor, sampled from the stem cell graft. Receptors were obtained from a human donor who donated a stem cell graft to a child with SCID.

The chain has TRBV20-1 and TRBJ2-7, with TRBD2 as a possible D gene (7 bases). Germline loops: CDR1 DFQATT, CDR2 SNEGSKA (reference sequence). V dropped 2 bases and J dropped 7 bases, with 18 bases sitting between them. The CDR3 covers 14 residues. This CDR3 reads CSARFTGGPGEQYF. The CDR3 DNA reads as TGCAGTGCTAGATTTACGGGGGGCCCTGGGGAGCAGTACTTC.

The rearrangement joins TRBV3-1 to TRBJ2-2; 11 nucleotides agree with TRBD1. The CDR3 contains 15 residues. The trim removed 8 bases at V and 7 bases at J, leaving 9 bases unmatched. Germline CDR1 reads LGHDT; CDR2 reads YNNKEL (reference sequence). CDR3 sequence: CASYRTGGAHGELFF. Here the CDR3 DNA reads TGTGCCAGCTACCGGACAGGGGGCGCGCACGGGGAGCTGTTTTTT.

A note on this clonotype: The conserved phenylalanine or tryptophan is not found at the CDR3 terminus, so this likely reflects a read error. V gene TRBV5-6 combines with J gene TRBJ2-7, with D possibly matching TRBD1 (6 bases). Germline V gene sequence: CDR1 SGHDT, CDR2 YYEEEE. V lost 0 bases, J lost 6 bases, and 10 bases lay in between. The CDR3 sequence is 13 residues long. The CDR3 sequence: CASSLAQGREQYL. CDR3 sequence (DNA): TGTGCCAGCAGCTTGGCACAGGGTCGCGAGCAGTACTTA.

J is TRBJ2-7 and V is TRBV20-1; the D is unclear. Trimming removed 5 bases from V and 2 bases from J, with 10 bases in between. The V gene's germline CDR1 is DFQATT and CDR2 SNEGSKA (reference sequence). This CDR3 has 12 amino acids. The CDR3 DNA follows: TGCAGTGCTGAAGCGACGACCTACGAGCAGTACTTC. The encoded protein is CSAEATTYEQYF.

The V and J genes are TRBV7-3 and TRBJ2-3; D gene unclear. The CDR3 spans 14 residues. V was pared by 1 base and J by 7 bases, with 12 bases between. Germline CDR1 is SGHTA and CDR2 is FQGTGA. The CDR3 reads CASSLMEFANTQYF. In DNA, the CDR3 is TGTGCCAGCAGCTTAATGGAATTCGCTAATACGCAGTATTTT.